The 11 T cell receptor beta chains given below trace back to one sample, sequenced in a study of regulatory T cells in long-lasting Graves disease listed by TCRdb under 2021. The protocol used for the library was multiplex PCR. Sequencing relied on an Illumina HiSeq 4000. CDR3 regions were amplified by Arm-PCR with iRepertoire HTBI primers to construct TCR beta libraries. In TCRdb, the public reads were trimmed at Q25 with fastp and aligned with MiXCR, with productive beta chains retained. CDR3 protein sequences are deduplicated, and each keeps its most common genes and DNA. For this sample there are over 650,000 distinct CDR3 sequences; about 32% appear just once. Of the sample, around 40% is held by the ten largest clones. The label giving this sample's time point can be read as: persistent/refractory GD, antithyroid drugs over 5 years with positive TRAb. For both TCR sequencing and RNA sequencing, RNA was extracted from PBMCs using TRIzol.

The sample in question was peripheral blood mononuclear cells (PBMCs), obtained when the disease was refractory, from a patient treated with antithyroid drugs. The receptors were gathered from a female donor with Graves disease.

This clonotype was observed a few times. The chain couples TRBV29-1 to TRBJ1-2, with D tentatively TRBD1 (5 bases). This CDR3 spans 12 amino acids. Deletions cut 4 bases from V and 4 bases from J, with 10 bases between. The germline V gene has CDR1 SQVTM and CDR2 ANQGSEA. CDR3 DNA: TGCAGCGTTGTGGACGGGACCTATGGCTACACCTTC. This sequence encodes CSVVDGTYGYTF.

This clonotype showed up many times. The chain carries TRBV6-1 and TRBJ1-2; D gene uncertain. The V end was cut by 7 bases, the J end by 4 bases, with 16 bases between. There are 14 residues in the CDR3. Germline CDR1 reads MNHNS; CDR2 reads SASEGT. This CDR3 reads CASTPLASGYGYTF. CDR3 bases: TGTGCCAGCACTCCACTCGCATCTGGCTATGGCTACACCTTC.

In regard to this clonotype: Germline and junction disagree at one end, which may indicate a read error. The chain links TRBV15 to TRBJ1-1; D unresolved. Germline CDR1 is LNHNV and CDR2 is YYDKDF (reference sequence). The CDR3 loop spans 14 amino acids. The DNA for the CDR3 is TGTGCCACCAGCGGAGACTGGGGAAACACTGAAGCTTTCTTT. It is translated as CATSGDWGNTEAFF.

CDR3 DNA sequence: TGTGCCAGCAGCGACGACAGGGAGGTCGGGGAGCTGTTTTTT. Protein product: CASSDDREVGELFF. The rearrangement links TRBV2 to TRBJ2-2; D is possibly TRBD1 (7 bases). The CDR3 length is 14 residues. Germline V gene lookup returns CDR1 SNHLY and CDR2 FYNNEI. The germline V and J ends were trimmed by 6 bases and 7 bases, with 15 bases remaining between them.

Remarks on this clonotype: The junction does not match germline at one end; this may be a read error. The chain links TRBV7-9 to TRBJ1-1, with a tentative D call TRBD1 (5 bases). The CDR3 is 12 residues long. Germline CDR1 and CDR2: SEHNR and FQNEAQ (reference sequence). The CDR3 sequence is CTSSRGGTEAFF. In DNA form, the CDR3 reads TGTACCAGCAGCCGGGGCGGTACCGAAGCTTTCTTT. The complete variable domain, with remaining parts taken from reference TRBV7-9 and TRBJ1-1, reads DTGVSQNPRHKITKRGQNVTFRCDPISEHNRLYWYRQTLGQGPEFLTYFQNEAQLEKSRLLSDRFSAERPKGSFSTLEIQRTEQGDSAMYLCTSSRGGTEAFFGQGTRLTVV.

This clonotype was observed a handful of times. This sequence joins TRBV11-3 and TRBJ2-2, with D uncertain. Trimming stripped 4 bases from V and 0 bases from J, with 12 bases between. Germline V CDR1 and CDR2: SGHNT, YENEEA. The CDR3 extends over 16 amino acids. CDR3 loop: CASSWRPVTNTGELFF. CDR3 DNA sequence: TGTGCCAGCAGCTGGAGACCGGTGACGAACACCGGGGAGCTGTTTTTT.

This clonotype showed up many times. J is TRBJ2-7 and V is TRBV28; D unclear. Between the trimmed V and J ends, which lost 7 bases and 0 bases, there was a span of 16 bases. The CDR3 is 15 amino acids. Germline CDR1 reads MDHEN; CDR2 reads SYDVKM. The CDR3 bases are TGTGCCAGCACCCAAGGTGACGGTTTCTCCTACGAGCAGTACTTC. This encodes CASTQGDGFSYEQYF.

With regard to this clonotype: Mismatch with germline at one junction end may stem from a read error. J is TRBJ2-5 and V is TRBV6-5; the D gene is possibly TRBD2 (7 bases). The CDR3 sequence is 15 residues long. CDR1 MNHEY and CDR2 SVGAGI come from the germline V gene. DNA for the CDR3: TGTGCCAGCAGTTACAGGGGGGAGGGCCAAGAGGCCCAGTACTTC. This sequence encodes CASSYRGEGQEAQYF.

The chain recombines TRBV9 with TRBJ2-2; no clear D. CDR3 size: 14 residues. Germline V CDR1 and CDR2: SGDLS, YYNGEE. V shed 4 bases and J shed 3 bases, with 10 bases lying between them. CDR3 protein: CASSPTLYTGELFF. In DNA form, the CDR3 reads TGTGCCAGCAGCCCCACCCTATACACCGGGGAGCTGTTTTTT.

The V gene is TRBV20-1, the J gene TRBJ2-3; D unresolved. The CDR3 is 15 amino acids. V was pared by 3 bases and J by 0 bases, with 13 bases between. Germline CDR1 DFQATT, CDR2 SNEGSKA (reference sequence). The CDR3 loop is CSASRSAASTDTQYF. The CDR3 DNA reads TGCAGTGCTAGTAGGTCGGCAGCAAGCACAGATACGCAGTATTTT.

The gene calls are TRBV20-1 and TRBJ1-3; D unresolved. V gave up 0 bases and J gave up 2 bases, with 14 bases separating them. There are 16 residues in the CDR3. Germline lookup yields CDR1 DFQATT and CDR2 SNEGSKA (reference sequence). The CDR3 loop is CSARDFAAKPGNTIYF. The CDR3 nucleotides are TGCAGTGCTAGAGATTTCGCGGCCAAGCCTGGAAACACCATATATTTT.